These 19 T cell receptor beta chains were sequenced from one sample in a study of blood T cell repertoires in COVID-19 (dated by TCRdb to the early 2020s). Library preparation employed the immunoSEQ multiplex PCR assay. As stored in TCRdb, this immuneACCESS dataset retains in-frame rearrangements with V and J assigned. A fraction of the clones does not appear; measured against another copy, unresolved V genes explain less than half of the discrepancy, and the remainder lacks a known reason. Here the sample has a few hundred thousand clones; around 81% occur a single time. The ten largest clones take up 2% to 2.5% of the sample. Input material: peripheral blood. The origin of the receptors is a woman aged 55 to 70 with acute or convalescent COVID-19.

The rearrangement links TRBV29-1 to TRBJ1-1; a possible D gene is TRBD1 (5 bases). In germline, CDR1 is SQVTM, CDR2 ANQGSEA. Trimming took 7 bases from V and 3 from J, leaving 12 bases between them. CDR3 size: 12 residues. The DNA for the CDR3 is TGCAGCGCACAGGACAAGTACACTGAAGCTTTCTTT. This codes for CSAQDKYTEAFF.

In this sample, this clone turned up once. The J gene is TRBJ1-2, the V gene TRBV7-2; D gene uncertain. Germline V gene lookup returns CDR1 SGHTA and CDR2 FQGNSA. This CDR3 is built from 14 residues. Trimming removed 5 bases at V and 6 bases at J, with 16 bases between. In DNA form, the CDR3 reads TGTGCCAGCAGCCCCTGGTCCCGCGGTAATGGCTACACCTTC. Translated, it gives CASSPWSRGNGYTF.

V is TRBV4-1 and J is TRBJ1-1; 7 nucleotides line up with TRBD1. V was clipped by 2 bases and J by 12 bases; unmatched bases: 15. This CDR3 comprises 15 residues. Germline CDR1 is MGHRA and CDR2 is YSYEKL. CDR3 sequence (DNA): TGCGCCAGCAGCCAAACCGCGACAGGGAAGAGTTTGCCTTTCTTT. Its protein product is CASSQTATGKSLPFF.

The V gene is TRBV18, the J gene TRBJ1-1; perhaps TRBD1 as D (5 bases). Germline CDR1 is KGHSH and CDR2 is LQKENI. CDR3 length: 14 amino acids. The V gene lost 5 bases and the J gene lost 3 bases, with 13 bases spanning the gap. CDR3 DNA: TGTGCCAGCTCATTGGGGGGTGTGGACACTGAAGCTTTCTTT. The encoded protein is CASSLGGVDTEAFF.

This chain uses TRBV12-5 with TRBJ1-1; 7 nucleotides match TRBD1. Germline trimming cut 0 bases from V and 6 bases from J; bases unmatched to any gene: 10. From germline, CDR1 is LGHNT and CDR2 FRNRAP. The CDR3 contains 16 residues. CDR3 sequence: CASGLVPGQYIAEAFF. The DNA for the CDR3 is TGTGCTAGTGGTTTGGTACCGGGACAGTACATTGCTGAAGCTTTCTTT.

The chain combines TRBV15 with TRBJ1-6, with 10 bases that match TRBD1. CDR1 is LNHNV and CDR2 is YYDKDF in the germline V gene (reference sequence). This CDR3 is 16 amino acids long. V lost 2 bases and J lost 9; bases outside the gene matches: 7. CDR3 sequence: CATSRSRTGGISPLHF. As DNA, the CDR3 is TGTGCCACCAGCAGATCCAGGACAGGGGGGATTTCACCCCTCCACTTT.

In this sample, this clone turned up once. This sample includes further DNA sequences coding for the same CDR3. This chain uses TRBV5-1 with TRBJ1-1; D call uncertain. The germline V gene has CDR1 SGHRS and CDR2 YFSETQ. V lost 0 bases to trimming and J lost 1 base, with 4 bases between them. The CDR3 loop spans 13 amino acids. The CDR3 region has the DNA TGCGCCAGCAGCTTGGACACGAACACTGAAGCTTTCTTT. Translated: CASSLDTNTEAFF.

This clone was detected only once. This chain links TRBV14 with TRBJ2-7; a possible D gene is TRBD2 (6 bases). Germline CDR1 SGHDN, CDR2 FVKESK. V lost 5 bases to trimming and J lost 2 bases, with 16 bases between them. The CDR3 contains 15 residues. Here the CDR3 DNA reads TGTGCCAGCAGCACGGGCCCGCCGGGGGCCTACGAGCAGTACTTC. It yields the protein CASSTGPPGAYEQYF.

The V call is TRBV2, the J call TRBJ2-3, with D tentatively TRBD2 (5 bases). Germline V lookup: CDR1 SNHLY, CDR2 FYNNEI. Trimming took 7 bases from V and 2 from J, leaving 16 bases between them. The length of the CDR3 is 15 residues. The CDR3, as DNA: TGTGCCAGCAAATTAACCAGAGGGTTCACAGATACGCAGTATTTT. This translates into CASKLTRGFTDTQYF.

This clone was detected a few times. The chain recombines TRBV5-4 with TRBJ1-6, with a weak D call TRBD1 (6 bases). Germline CDR1 reads SGHNT; CDR2 reads YYREEE (reference sequence). Between the trimmed V and J ends, which lost 4 bases and 7 bases, there was a span of 12 bases. The CDR3 extends over 14 amino acids. The DNA for the CDR3 is TGTGCCAGCAGCCCCGAAACAGGGAATTCACCCCTCCACTTT. Its translation is CASSPETGNSPLHF.

The sample holds a few counts of this clone. The rearrangement links TRBV29-1 to TRBJ1-1, with 9 nucleotides matching TRBD1. Germline V gives CDR1 SQVTM, CDR2 ANQGSEA. This CDR3 spans 14 amino acids. The trim removed 7 bases at V and 3 bases at J, leaving 9 bases unmatched. The CDR3, as DNA: TGCAGCGCAACCTCGACAGGGGGGTACACTGAAGCTTTCTTT. Amino acids: CSATSTGGYTEAFF.

This chain uses TRBV2 with TRBJ1-1; possible D gene TRBD1, 6 bases. The CDR3 is 13 amino acids. CDR1 SNHLY and CDR2 FYNNEI come from the germline V gene. V was clipped by 8 bases and J by 1 base, with 11 bases between them. The CDR3 loop is CASAAGENTEAFF. In DNA, the CDR3 is TGTGCCAGCGCTGCAGGGGAGAACACTGAAGCTTTCTTT.

This clone was seen a handful of times. V usage is TRBV7-9 and J usage is TRBJ1-6; D not resolved. Trimming pared 1 base from V and 7 bases from J, leaving 8 bases between. CDR1 is SEHNR, CDR2 FQNEAQ, per germline (reference sequence). The CDR3 is made up of 14 amino acids. The DNA of the CDR3 is TGTGCCAGCAGCTTAGACGGCGGCAATTCACCCCTCCACTTT. Translation: CASSLDGGNSPLHF.

The rearrangement uses TRBV27 and TRBJ2-1, with a possible D match to TRBD1 (5 bases). This CDR3 spans 15 amino acids. Germline CDR1 reads MNHEY; CDR2 reads SMNVEV (reference sequence). V was clipped by 10 bases and J by 4 bases, with 20 bases between them. For the CDR3, the DNA is TGTGCCACCAAACCCCAAGGGGCGGCATACAATGAGCAGTTCTTC. Protein sequence: CATKPQGAAYNEQFF.

Note on this clone: The junction and the germline gene differ at one end; a read error may be behind it. The same CDR3 is also encoded by other DNA sequences in this sample. V and J are TRBV4-3 and TRBJ1-6; the D is unclear. The CDR3 length is 13 residues. Germline CDR1 and CDR2: LGHNA and YSLEER. CDR3 DNA sequence: TGCGCCAGCAGCCAAGACGAGAATTCACCCCTTCACTTT. This gives the protein CASSQDENSPLHF.

The V call is TRBV9, the J call TRBJ2-1; 9 nucleotides line up with TRBD2. Germline V CDR1 and CDR2: SGDLS, YYNGEE. V lost 4 bases and J lost 10; bases outside the gene matches: 9. The CDR3 length is 14 residues. CDR3 sequence (DNA): TGTGCCAGCAGCACCGGGACTAGCTTATACGAGCAGTTCTTC. Its protein product is CASSTGTSLYEQFF.

The gene calls are TRBV4-2 and TRBJ1-1, with a weak D call TRBD1 (6 bases). Germline V lookup: CDR1 LGHNA, CDR2 YNFKEQ. There are 14 residues in the CDR3. V was cut by 2 bases and J by 3 bases, with 10 bases left in between. CDR3 sequence: CASSQRTVYTEAFF. The CDR3 region has the DNA TGTGCCAGCAGCCAACGGACAGTCTACACTGAAGCTTTCTTT.

The chain is built from TRBV3-1 (or the pseudogene TRBV3-2) and TRBJ2-7; TRBD2 is a possible D gene (6 bases). Between the trimmed V and J ends, which lost 1 base and 9 bases, there was a span of 19 bases. Looked up from germline, CDR1 is LGHDT and CDR2 is YNNKEL (reference sequence). The CDR3 sequence is 15 residues long. Written as DNA, the CDR3 is TGTGCCAGCAGCCAAGGGACGGCTAGCGTGCGCGTGCAGTACTTC. It yields the protein CASSQGTASVRVQYF.

This sequence joins TRBV12-3 or TRBV12-4 and TRBJ2-7; maybe TRBD2 (6 bases). The CDR3 has 12 residues. V was pared by 8 bases and J by 6 bases, with 14 bases between. The CDR3 is CASEGQGGEQYF. CDR3 sequence (DNA): TGTGCCAGCGAGGGTCAGGGAGGCGAGCAGTACTTC.